A single sample gave rise to the 30 T cell receptor beta chains below, sequenced in a study of cytomegalovirus exposure and HLA in healthy donors. PCR was performed using 60 Vbeta and 13 Jbeta primers. The method was immunoSEQ multiplex PCR; TCRdb's version includes in-frame clones alone and lacks a portion of them. The table lists about 170,000 clones, about four fifths of them singletons. The sample was PBMCs. The receptor set was obtained from a woman between 50 and 59 years old in good health and CMV-seropositive.

V usage is TRBV6-5 and J usage is TRBJ2-7; no firm D call. There are 13 residues in the CDR3. V shed 2 bases and J shed 0 bases, with 5 bases lying between them. The germline gives CDR1 MNHEY, CDR2 SVGAGI. The CDR3 reads CASSYRFSYEQYF. The DNA of the CDR3 is TGTGCCAGCAGTTACCGGTTCTCCTACGAGCAGTACTTC.

The V call is TRBV7-3, the J call TRBJ2-1; 9 bases match TRBD1. This CDR3 is 15 amino acids long. The germline V gene encodes CDR1 SGHTA and CDR2 FQGTGA. V shed 5 bases, J shed 8 bases, and the junction held 10 bases outside the gene matches. The CDR3 protein is CASSPTTGGPHEQFF. CDR3 bases: TGTGCCAGCAGCCCGACGACAGGGGGACCGCATGAGCAGTTCTTC. The full variable domain, rest sourced from reference TRBV7-3 and TRBJ2-1, is GAGVSQTPSNKVTEKGKYVELRCDPISGHTALYWYRQSLGQGPEFLIYFQGTGAADDSGLPNDRFFAVRPEGSVSTLKIQRTERGDSAVYLCASSPTTGGPHEQFFGPGTRLTVL.

The V gene is TRBV11-1, the J gene TRBJ1-2, with 10 bases identical to TRBD1. This CDR3 spans 15 amino acids. The trim removed 5 bases at V and 2 bases at J, leaving 5 bases unmatched. Germline V gives CDR1 SGHAT, CDR2 FQDESV (reference sequence). The CDR3 sequence: CASSHSDRGNYGYTF. The CDR3, as DNA: TGTGCCAGCAGCCATTCGGACAGGGGGAACTATGGCTACACCTTC.

This clone was seen a few times. The rearrangement joins TRBV6-6 to TRBJ2-7; D is perhaps TRBD1 (7 bases). Germline loops: CDR1 MNHNY, CDR2 SVGAGI (reference sequence). The CDR3 is 11 amino acids. Trimming pared 7 bases from V and 9 bases from J, leaving 13 bases between. CDR3 region: CASTAGGTQYF. The CDR3 nucleotides read TGTGCCAGCACCGCAGGGGGGACGCAGTACTTC.

The chain carries TRBV30 and TRBJ2-5; 7 bases agree with TRBD1. The tail of the sequence fits TRBJ2-7 better, so the J call may be wrong. CDR1 is GTSNPN and CDR2 is SVGIG in the germline V gene (reference sequence). There are 14 residues in the CDR3. The CDR3 DNA is TGTGCCCGGACGGGACAGCGTTACTCCTACGAGCAGTACTTC. Amino acids: CARTGQRYSYEQYF.

The chain has TRBV27 and TRBJ1-1; TRBD1 agrees at 7 bases. The CDR3 loop spans 14 amino acids. The germline gives CDR1 MNHEY, CDR2 SMNVEV (reference sequence). With V trimmed by 10 bases and J by 5 bases, 13 bases remained unmatched. The CDR3 protein is CATQGGRRTTEAFF. CDR3 DNA sequence: TGTGCCACCCAGGGGGGCCGAAGAACAACTGAAGCTTTCTTT.

This sequence joins TRBV7-2 and TRBJ2-7; the match to TRBD2 covers 8 bases. CDR3 length equals 14 residues. Germline loops: CDR1 SGHTA, CDR2 FQGNSA. Trimming cost V 4 bases and J 6 bases; bases outside gene matches: 8. The CDR3, as DNA: TGTGCCAGCAGCTCCCGGGAGGGGGGGGCCGAGCAGTACTTC. It codes for CASSSREGGAEQYF.

The V call is TRBV6-1, the J call TRBJ2-5; 10 nucleotides line up with TRBD1. In germline, CDR1 is MNHNS, CDR2 SASEGT. The CDR3 is made up of 14 amino acids. V lost 1 base, J lost 4 bases, and 0 bases stayed unmatched. The CDR3 spells CASSEGTGGETQYF. For the CDR3, the DNA is TGTGCCAGCAGTGAAGGGACAGGGGGAGAGACCCAGTACTTC.

The V gene is TRBV27, the J gene TRBJ2-7; D might be TRBD2 (7 bases). CDR3 size: 13 residues. Germline lookup yields CDR1 MNHEY and CDR2 SMNVEV (reference sequence). The germline V and J ends were trimmed by 8 bases and 6 bases, with 17 bases remaining between them. The CDR3: CASGRGARGEQYF. CDR3 nucleotide sequence: TGTGCCAGCGGCCGGGGGGCCCGGGGCGAGCAGTACTTC.

This rearrangement joins TRBV13 to TRBJ2-4, with D possibly matching TRBD1 (6 bases). V lost 2 bases, J lost 6 bases, and 17 bases lay in between. The CDR3 sequence is 16 residues long. The germline gives CDR1 PRHDT, CDR2 FYEKMQ (reference sequence). Here the CDR3 DNA reads TGTGCCAGCAGCTTATCCAAAACGGGCAGGGGAAACATTCAGTACTTC. Amino acid sequence: CASSLSKTGRGNIQYF.

The rearrangement uses TRBV5-1 and TRBJ2-3; D might be TRBD1 (5 bases). The germline V and J ends were trimmed by 0 bases and 3 bases, with 8 bases remaining between them. Germline loops: CDR1 SGHRS, CDR2 YFSETQ. The CDR3 covers 14 residues. CDR3 residues: CASSLEKGTDTQYF. For the CDR3, the DNA is TGCGCCAGCAGCTTGGAAAAGGGGACAGATACGCAGTATTTT.

The chain has TRBV7-9 and TRBJ1-5, with no clear D. The V gene's germline CDR1 is SEHNR and CDR2 FQNEAQ (reference sequence). Trimming removed 5 bases from V and 0 bases from J, with 8 bases in between. The CDR3 contains 14 residues. CDR3 nucleotide sequence: TGTGCCAGCAGCCCGGTCCATAGCAATCAGCCCCAGCATTTT. It yields the protein CASSPVHSNQPQHF.

This clone has just a few counts. This sequence joins TRBV5-5 and TRBJ1-3; D might be TRBD1 (6 bases). The CDR3 has 16 amino acids. Germline V lookup: CDR1 SGHKS, CDR2 YYEKEE (reference sequence). V was trimmed by 0 bases and J by 0 bases, leaving 10 bases between them. As DNA, the CDR3 is TGTGCCAGCAGCTTGGATGGGGGGGCCTCTGGAAACACCATATATTTT. Residues: CASSLDGGASGNTIYF. The full variable domain, with the rest looked up from reference TRBV5-5 and TRBJ1-3, is DAGVTQSPTHLIKTRGQQVTLRCSPISGHKSVSWYQQVLGQGPQFIFQYYEKEERGRGNFPDRFSARQFPNYSSELNVNALLLGDSALYLCASSLDGGASGNTIYFGEGSWLTVV.

The genes are TRBV29-1 and TRBJ1-1; a possible D gene is TRBD1 (5 bases). Trimming cost V 3 bases and J 5 bases, with 7 bases left between them. The CDR3 runs to 11 residues. Germline lookup yields CDR1 SQVTM and CDR2 ANQGSEA. The CDR3 is CSVEGGTEAFF. The CDR3 DNA follows: TGCAGCGTTGAGGGGGGGACTGAAGCTTTCTTT. The whole variable domain, remainder taken from reference TRBV29-1 and TRBJ1-1, is SAVISQKPSRDICQRGTSLTIQCQVDSQVTMMFWYRQQPGQSLTLIATANQGSEATYESGFVIDKFPISRPNLTFSTLTVSNMSPEDSSIYLCSVEGGTEAFFGQGTRLTVV.

The V and J genes are TRBV5-1 and TRBJ2-3, with D unclear. The V and J ends lost 2 bases and 1 base respectively, with 11 bases between them. Germline V gene lookup returns CDR1 SGHRS and CDR2 YFSETQ. This CDR3 comprises 15 residues. The CDR3 sequence is CASSFNGWGTDTQYF. The CDR3 DNA sequence: TGCGCCAGCAGCTTTAACGGGTGGGGCACAGATACGCAGTATTTT.

This sequence joins TRBV5-1 and TRBJ2-5; 10 nucleotides align to TRBD2. The V gene end was trimmed by 0 bases and the J gene end by 4 bases; junction bases not matched to a gene: 9. The length of the CDR3 is 17 residues. Germline CDR1 SGHRS, CDR2 YFSETQ. For the CDR3, the DNA is TGCGCCAGCAGCTTGGATCCCATGCTAGCGGGAGCAGAGACCCAGTACTTC. Its protein is CASSLDPMLAGAETQYF. Based on the CDR3 plus reference TRBV5-1 and TRBJ2-5, the full variable domain is KAGVTQTPRYLIKTRGQQVTLSCSPISGHRSVSWYQQTPGQGLQFLFEYFSETQRNKGNFPGRFSGRQFSNSRSEMNVSTLELGDSALYLCASSLDPMLAGAETQYFGPGTRLLVL.

The rearrangement links TRBV28 to TRBJ1-1; D may be TRBD1 (6 bases). Germline V gives CDR1 MDHEN, CDR2 SYDVKM. V lost 6 bases to trimming and J lost 7 bases, with 12 bases between them. The CDR3 is 12 residues long. CDR3 in DNA: TGTGCCAGCAGCTCCAGGGGATTTGAAGCTTTCTTT. Its protein product is CASSSRGFEAFF.

This chain joins TRBV28 and TRBJ2-7; 8 nucleotides align to TRBD1. Germline values: CDR1 MDHEN, CDR2 SYDVKM. The CDR3 has 14 amino acids. V trimming: 5 bases; J trimming: 7 bases; junction bases outside the gene matches: 10. This CDR3 is CASSHDRGWDEQYF. CDR3 nucleotide sequence: TGTGCCAGCAGTCATGACAGGGGTTGGGATGAGCAGTACTTC.

This chain uses TRBV5-1 with TRBJ2-7; a possible D gene is TRBD1 (5 bases). V was cut by 4 bases and J by 0 bases, with 14 bases left in between. Germline CDR1 is SGHRS and CDR2 is YFSETQ. This CDR3 is built from 15 residues. CDR3 DNA: TGCGCCAGCAGCCCTGAACCAGGGTTCTCCTACGAGCAGTACTTC. As protein: CASSPEPGFSYEQYF.

The rearrangement joins TRBV7-2 to TRBJ2-5; D unresolved. The germline V and J ends were trimmed by 4 bases and 2 bases, with 11 bases remaining between them. Germline V lookup: CDR1 SGHTA, CDR2 FQGNSA. The CDR3 runs to 14 residues. The CDR3 region is CASSSRLGQETQYF. The DNA of the CDR3 is TGTGCCAGCAGCTCAAGACTCGGACAAGAGACCCAGTACTTC.

The V and J genes are TRBV7-2 and TRBJ2-3; TRBD2 is a possible D gene (6 bases). There are 17 residues in the CDR3. V was pared by 0 bases and J by 2 bases, with 15 bases between. Germline V gives CDR1 SGHTA, CDR2 FQGNSA. CDR3 in amino acids: CASSLAGVAAVTDTQYF. For the CDR3, the DNA is TGTGCCAGCAGCTTAGCGGGGGTAGCGGCAGTCACAGATACGCAGTATTTT.

This chain connects TRBV7-2 to TRBJ2-5; D is unclear. Germline CDR1 reads SGHTA; CDR2 reads FQGNSA. The CDR3 loop spans 11 amino acids. With 4 bases removed from V and 5 bases from J, the gap between germline ends came to 5 bases. The CDR3 DNA sequence: TGTGCCAGCAGCTACCGGGAGACCCAGTACTTC. This translates into CASSYRETQYF.

The chain carries TRBV6-1 and TRBJ2-4, with D perhaps TRBD1 (5 bases). The V end was cut by 2 bases, the J end by 0 bases, with 11 bases between. CDR1 and CDR2 from the germline V gene are MNHNS and SASEGT. The length of the CDR3 is 16 residues. The CDR3 DNA follows: TGTGCCAGCAGTGAATTACAGGTGATAGCCAAAAACATTCAGTACTTC. Its translation: CASSELQVIAKNIQYF.

The gene calls are TRBV2 and TRBJ1-2; a possible D gene is TRBD1 (6 bases). Trimming stripped 2 bases from V and 6 bases from J, with 13 bases between. Germline CDR1 is SNHLY and CDR2 is FYNNEI. The CDR3 has 14 amino acids. CDR3 amino acids: CASSEPGTINGYTF. In DNA form, the CDR3 reads TGTGCCAGCAGTGAACCGGGGACAATCAATGGCTACACCTTC. Full variable domain (missing parts from reference TRBV2 and TRBJ1-2): EPEVTQTPSHQVTQMGQEVILRCVPISNHLYFYWYRQILGQKVEFLVSFYNNEISEKSEIFDDQFSVERPDGSNFTLKIRSTKLEDSAMYFCASSEPGTINGYTFGSGTRLTVV.

This clone has a handful of counts. CDR3: CSAQGRGTFF. The DNA of the CDR3 is TGCAGTGCTCAAGGGCGGGGAACGTTCTTC. This rearrangement joins TRBV20-1 to TRBJ2-1, with TRBD2 as a possible D gene (6 bases). Germline CDR1 DFQATT, CDR2 SNEGSKA (reference sequence). V was clipped by 5 bases and J by 15 bases, with 14 bases between them. The CDR3 has 10 amino acids.

This rearrangement joins TRBV5-5 to TRBJ2-7; D ambiguous. CDR3 size: 13 residues. V was clipped by 2 bases and J by 1 base, with 7 bases between them. Germline V gene sequence: CDR1 SGHKS, CDR2 YYEKEE (reference sequence). The CDR3 is CASSFSRSYEQYF. CDR3 sequence (DNA): TGTGCCAGCAGCTTCTCCCGTTCCTACGAGCAGTACTTC.

V and J are TRBV28 and TRBJ1-1, with D unresolved. The CDR3 extends over 14 amino acids. Deletions cut 4 bases from V and 1 base from J, with 10 bases between. Germline-derived CDR1 and CDR2 are MDHEN and SYDVKM. CDR3 residues: CASSSAGSNTEAFF. In DNA form, the CDR3 reads TGTGCCAGCAGTTCGGCCGGGTCGAACACTGAAGCTTTCTTT.

The J gene is TRBJ2-2, the V gene TRBV7-3, with 8 nucleotides matching TRBD1. Germline CDR1 SGHTA, CDR2 FQGTGA. With 1 base clipped from V and 1 base from J, the junction kept 14 bases outside the gene matches. This CDR3 comprises 20 residues. This CDR3 is CASSLMGGQGRSKNTGELFF. The CDR3 coding sequence is TGTGCCAGCAGCTTAATGGGAGGACAGGGAAGATCGAAGAACACCGGGGAGCTGTTTTTT.

The count of this clone is one. The V and J genes are TRBV29-1 and TRBJ1-2; no firm D call. Germline CDR1 reads SQVTM; CDR2 reads ANQGSEA. V was trimmed by 3 bases and J by 5 bases, leaving 16 bases between them. The CDR3 spans 14 residues. This CDR3 reads CSVDRDNQNYGYTF. The CDR3 DNA reads TGCAGCGTTGACCGAGACAACCAAAATTATGGCTACACCTTC.

This sequence joins TRBV5-4 and TRBJ2-5, with D uncertain. The tail of the sequence fits TRBJ2-7 better, so the J call may be wrong. The germline V gene encodes CDR1 SGHNT and CDR2 YYREEE (reference sequence). The CDR3 has 13 residues. The CDR3 sequence: CASSLVPWGEQYF. The CDR3, as DNA: TGTGCCAGCAGCTTGGTCCCGTGGGGCGAGCAGTACTTC.